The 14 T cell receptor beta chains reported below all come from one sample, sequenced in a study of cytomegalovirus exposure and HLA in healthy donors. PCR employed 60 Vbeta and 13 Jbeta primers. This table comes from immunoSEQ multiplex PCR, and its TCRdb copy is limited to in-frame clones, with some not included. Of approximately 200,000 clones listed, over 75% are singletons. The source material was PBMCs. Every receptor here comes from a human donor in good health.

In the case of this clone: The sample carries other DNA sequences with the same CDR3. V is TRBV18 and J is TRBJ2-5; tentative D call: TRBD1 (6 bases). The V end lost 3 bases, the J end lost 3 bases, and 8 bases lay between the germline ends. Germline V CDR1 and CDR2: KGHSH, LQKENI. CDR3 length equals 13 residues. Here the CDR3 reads CASSPGQKETQYF. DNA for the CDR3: TGTGCCAGCTCACCCGGACAGAAAGAGACCCAGTACTTC.

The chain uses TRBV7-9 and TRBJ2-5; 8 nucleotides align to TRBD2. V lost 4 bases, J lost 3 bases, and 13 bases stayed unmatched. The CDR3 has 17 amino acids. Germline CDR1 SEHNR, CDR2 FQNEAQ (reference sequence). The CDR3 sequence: CASSSSREGRVEETQYF. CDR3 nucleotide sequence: TGTGCCAGCAGCTCCTCCCGGGAGGGCCGGGTGGAAGAGACCCAGTACTTC.

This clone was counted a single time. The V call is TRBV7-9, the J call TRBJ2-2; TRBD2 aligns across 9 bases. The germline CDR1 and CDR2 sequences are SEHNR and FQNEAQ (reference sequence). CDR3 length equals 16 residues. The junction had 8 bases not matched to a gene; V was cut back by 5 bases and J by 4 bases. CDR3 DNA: TGTGCCAGCAGCCTGGGGAGCGGGAGGACCACCGGGGAGCTGTTTTTT. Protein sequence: CASSLGSGRTTGELFF.

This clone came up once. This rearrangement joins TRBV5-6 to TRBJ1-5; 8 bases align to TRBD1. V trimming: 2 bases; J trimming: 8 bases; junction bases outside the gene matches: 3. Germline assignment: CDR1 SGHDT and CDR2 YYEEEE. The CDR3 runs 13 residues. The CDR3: CASSLSDREPQHF. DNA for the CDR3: TGTGCCAGCAGCTTATCGGACAGGGAGCCCCAGCATTTT.

CDR3 in amino acids: CASSVNSYNEQFF. The CDR3 DNA reads as TGTGCCAGCAGCGTCAACTCTTACAATGAGCAGTTCTTC. The J gene is TRBJ2-1, the V gene TRBV9; D is ambiguous. With 2 bases removed from V and 4 bases from J, the gap between germline ends came to 7 bases. This CDR3 spans 13 amino acids. CDR1 SGDLS and CDR2 YYNGEE come from the germline V gene. The complete variable domain, with remaining parts taken from reference TRBV9 and TRBJ2-1, reads DSGVTQTPKHLITATGQRVTLRCSPRSGDLSVYWYQQSLDQGLQFLIQYYNGEERAKGNILERFSAQQFPDLHSELNLSSLELGDSALYFCASSVNSYNEQFFGPGTRLTVL.

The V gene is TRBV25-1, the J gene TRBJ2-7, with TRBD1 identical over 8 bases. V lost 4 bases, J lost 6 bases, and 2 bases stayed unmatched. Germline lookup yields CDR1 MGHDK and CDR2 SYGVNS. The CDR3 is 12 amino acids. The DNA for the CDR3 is TGTGCCAGCAGTGCGACAGGGGCCGAGCAGTACTTC. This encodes CASSATGAEQYF.

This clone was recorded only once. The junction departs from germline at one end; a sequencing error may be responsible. The CDR3 coding sequence is TGTACCAGTAGTAGTAGAGTCCTGAGGGCACAAGAGACCCAGTACTTC. Encoded protein: CTSSSRVLRAQETQYF. The rearrangement uses TRBV19 and TRBJ2-5; D might be TRBD2 (5 bases). From germline, CDR1 is LNHDA and CDR2 SQIVND (reference sequence). The CDR3 loop spans 16 amino acids.

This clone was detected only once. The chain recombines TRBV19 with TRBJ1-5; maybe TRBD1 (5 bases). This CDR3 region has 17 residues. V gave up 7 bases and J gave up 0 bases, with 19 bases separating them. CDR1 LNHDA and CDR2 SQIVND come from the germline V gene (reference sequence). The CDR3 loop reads CASTYYSRQYSNQPQHF. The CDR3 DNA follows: TGTGCCAGTACCTATTATTCGAGACAGTATAGCAATCAGCCCCAGCATTTT. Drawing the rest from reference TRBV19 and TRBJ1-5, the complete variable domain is DGGITQSPKYLFRKEGQNVTLSCEQNLNHDAMYWYRQDPGQGLRLIYYSQIVNDFQKGDIAEGYSVSREKKESFPLTVTSAQKNPTAFYLCASTYYSRQYSNQPQHFGDGTRLSIL.

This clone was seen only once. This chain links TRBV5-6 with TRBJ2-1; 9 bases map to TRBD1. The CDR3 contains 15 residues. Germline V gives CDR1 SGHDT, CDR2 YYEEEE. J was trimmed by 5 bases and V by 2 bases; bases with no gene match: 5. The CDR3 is CASSFPGTGNNEQFF. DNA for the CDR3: TGTGCCAGCAGCTTCCCCGGGACAGGGAACAATGAGCAGTTCTTC.

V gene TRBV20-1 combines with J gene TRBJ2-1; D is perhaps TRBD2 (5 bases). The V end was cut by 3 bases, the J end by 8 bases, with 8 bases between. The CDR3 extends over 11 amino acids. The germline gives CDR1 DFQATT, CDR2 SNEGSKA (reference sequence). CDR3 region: CSASPGDEQFF. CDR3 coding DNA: TGCAGTGCTAGCCCCGGGGATGAGCAGTTCTTC.

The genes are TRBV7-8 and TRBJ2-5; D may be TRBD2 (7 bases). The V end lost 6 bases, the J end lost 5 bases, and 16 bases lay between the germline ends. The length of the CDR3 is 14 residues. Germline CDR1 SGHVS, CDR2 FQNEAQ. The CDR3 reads CASRSLGGGETQYF. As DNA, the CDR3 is TGTGCCAGCAGGTCTTTAGGGGGAGGGGAGACCCAGTACTTC.

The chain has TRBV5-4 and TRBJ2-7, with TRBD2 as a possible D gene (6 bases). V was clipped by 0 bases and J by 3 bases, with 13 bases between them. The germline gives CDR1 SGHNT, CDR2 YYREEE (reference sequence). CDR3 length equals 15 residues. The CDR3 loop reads CASSLEVAESYEQYF. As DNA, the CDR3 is TGTGCCAGCAGCTTGGAGGTAGCGGAGAGCTACGAGCAGTACTTC.

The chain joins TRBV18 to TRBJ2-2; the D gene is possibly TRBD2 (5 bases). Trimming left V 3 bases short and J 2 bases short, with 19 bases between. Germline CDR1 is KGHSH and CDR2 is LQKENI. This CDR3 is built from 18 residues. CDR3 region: CASSPPEVYHRNTGELFF. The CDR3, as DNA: TGTGCCAGCTCACCCCCGGAGGTGTATCACCGTAACACCGGGGAGCTGTTTTTT. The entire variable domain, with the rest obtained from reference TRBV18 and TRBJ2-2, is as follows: NAGVMQNPRHLVRRRGQEARLRCSPMKGHSHVYWYRQLPEEGLKFMVYLQKENIIDESGMPKERFSAEFPKEGPSILRIQQVVRGDSAAYFCASSPPEVYHRNTGELFFGEGSRLTVL.

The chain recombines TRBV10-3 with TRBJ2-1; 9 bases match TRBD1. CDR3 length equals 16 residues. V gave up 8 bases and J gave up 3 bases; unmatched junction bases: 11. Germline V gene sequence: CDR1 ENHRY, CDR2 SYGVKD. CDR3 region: CAIGDRTGQGYNEQFF. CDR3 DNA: TGTGCCATCGGGGACAGGACGGGACAGGGCTACAATGAGCAGTTCTTC.